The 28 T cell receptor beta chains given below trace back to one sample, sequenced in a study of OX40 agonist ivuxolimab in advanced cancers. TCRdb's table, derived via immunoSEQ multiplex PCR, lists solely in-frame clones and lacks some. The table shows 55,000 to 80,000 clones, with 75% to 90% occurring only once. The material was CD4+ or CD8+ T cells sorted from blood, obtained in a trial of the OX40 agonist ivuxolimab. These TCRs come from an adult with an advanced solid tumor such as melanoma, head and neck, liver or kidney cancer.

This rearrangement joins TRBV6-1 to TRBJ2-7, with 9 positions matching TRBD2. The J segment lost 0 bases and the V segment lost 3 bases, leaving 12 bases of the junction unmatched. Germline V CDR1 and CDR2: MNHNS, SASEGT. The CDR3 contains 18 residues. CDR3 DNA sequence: TGTGCCAGCAGTGATTTCCTAGCGGGGTTATCTCTCTCCTACGAGCAGTACTTC. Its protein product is CASSDFLAGLSLSYEQYF.

This CDR3 reads CATTRDAGELFF. CDR3 coding DNA: TGTGCCACAACCAGGGATGCCGGGGAGCTGTTTTTT. The chain couples TRBV28 to TRBJ2-2; weak D call: TRBD1 (5 bases). V was trimmed by 10 bases and J by 6 bases, leaving 12 bases between them. Germline V gives CDR1 MDHEN, CDR2 SYDVKM. This CDR3 has 12 amino acids. The full variable domain, completed using reference TRBV28 and TRBJ2-2, is DVKVTQSSRYLVKRTGEKVFLECVQDMDHENMFWYRQDPGLGLRLIYFSYDVKMKEKGDIPEGYSVSREKKERFSLILESASTNQTSMYLCATTRDAGELFFGEGSRLTVL.

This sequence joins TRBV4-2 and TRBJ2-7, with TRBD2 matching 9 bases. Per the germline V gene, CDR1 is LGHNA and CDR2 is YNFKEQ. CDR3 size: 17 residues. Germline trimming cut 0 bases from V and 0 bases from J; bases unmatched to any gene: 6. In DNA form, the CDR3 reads TGTGCCAGCAGCCAAGATTGGGCTAGCGGGATCTCCTACGAGCAGTACTTC. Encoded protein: CASSQDWASGISYEQYF.

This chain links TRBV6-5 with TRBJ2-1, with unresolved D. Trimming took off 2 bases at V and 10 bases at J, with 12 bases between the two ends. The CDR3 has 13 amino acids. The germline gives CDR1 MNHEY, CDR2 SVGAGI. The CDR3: CASSYGPISEQFF. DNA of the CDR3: TGTGCCAGCAGTTACGGCCCCATTTCCGAGCAGTTCTTC.

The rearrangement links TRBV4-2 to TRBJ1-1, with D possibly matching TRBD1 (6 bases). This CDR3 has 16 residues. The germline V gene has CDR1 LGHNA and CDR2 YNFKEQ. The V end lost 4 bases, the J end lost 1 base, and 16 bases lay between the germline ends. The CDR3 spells CASSPQGPGANTEAFF. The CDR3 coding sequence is TGTGCCAGCAGCCCCCAGGGGCCGGGGGCGAACACTGAAGCTTTCTTT.

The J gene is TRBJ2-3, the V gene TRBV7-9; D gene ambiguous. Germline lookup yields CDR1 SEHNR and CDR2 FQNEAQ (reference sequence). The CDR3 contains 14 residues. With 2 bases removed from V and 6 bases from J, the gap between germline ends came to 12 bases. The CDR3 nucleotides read TGTGCCAGCAGCTTAAATTCCCCTTCCGATACGCAGTATTTT. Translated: CASSLNSPSDTQYF.

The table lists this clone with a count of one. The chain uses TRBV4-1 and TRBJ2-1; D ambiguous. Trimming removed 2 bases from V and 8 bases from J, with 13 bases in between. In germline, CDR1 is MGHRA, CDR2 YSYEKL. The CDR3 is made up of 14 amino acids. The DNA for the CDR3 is TGCGCCAGCAGCCAAATACTCAGGCCTGATGAGCAGTTCTTC. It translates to CASSQILRPDEQFF.

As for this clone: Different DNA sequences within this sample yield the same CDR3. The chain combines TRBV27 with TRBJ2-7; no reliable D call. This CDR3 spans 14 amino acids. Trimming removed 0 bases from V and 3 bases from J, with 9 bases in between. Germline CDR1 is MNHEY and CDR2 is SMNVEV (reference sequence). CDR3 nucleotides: TGTGCCAGCAGTTTATCTGGCGGAGACTACGAGCAGTACTTC. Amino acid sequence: CASSLSGGDYEQYF.

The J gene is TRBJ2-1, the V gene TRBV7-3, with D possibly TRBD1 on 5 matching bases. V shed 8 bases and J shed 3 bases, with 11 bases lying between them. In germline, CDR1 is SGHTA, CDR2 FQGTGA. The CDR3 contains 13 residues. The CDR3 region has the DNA TGTGCCAGCTCGGGCGGACACTACAATGAGCAGTTCTTC. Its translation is CASSGGHYNEQFF. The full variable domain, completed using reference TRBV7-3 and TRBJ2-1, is GAGVSQTPSNKVTEKGKYVELRCDPISGHTALYWYRQSLGQGPEFLIYFQGTGAADDSGLPNDRFFAVRPEGSVSTLKIQRTERGDSAVYLCASSGGHYNEQFFGPGTRLTVL.

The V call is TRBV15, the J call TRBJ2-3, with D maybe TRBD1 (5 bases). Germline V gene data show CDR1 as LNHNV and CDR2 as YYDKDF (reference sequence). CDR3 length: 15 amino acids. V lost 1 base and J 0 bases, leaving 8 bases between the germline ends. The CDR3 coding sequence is TGTGCCACCAGCAGAGCGGACACCAGCACAGATACGCAGTATTTT. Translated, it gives CATSRADTSTDTQYF.

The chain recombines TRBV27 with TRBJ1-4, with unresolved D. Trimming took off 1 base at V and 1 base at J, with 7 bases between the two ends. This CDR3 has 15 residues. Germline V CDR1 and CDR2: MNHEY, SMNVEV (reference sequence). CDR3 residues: CASSLYGLTNEKLFF. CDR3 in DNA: TGTGCCAGCAGTTTATACGGGCTAACTAATGAAAAACTGTTTTTT.

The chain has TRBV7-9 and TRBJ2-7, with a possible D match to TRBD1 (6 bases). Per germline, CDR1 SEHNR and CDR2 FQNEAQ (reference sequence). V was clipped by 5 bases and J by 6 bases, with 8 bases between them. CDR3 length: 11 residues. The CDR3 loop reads CASSAGVEQYF. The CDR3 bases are TGTGCCAGCAGCGCAGGGGTCGAGCAGTACTTC.

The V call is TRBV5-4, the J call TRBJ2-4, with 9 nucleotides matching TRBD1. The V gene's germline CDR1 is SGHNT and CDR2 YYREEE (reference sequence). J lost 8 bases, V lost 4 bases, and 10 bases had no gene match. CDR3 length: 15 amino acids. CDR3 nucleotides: TGTGCCAGCAGCCAGGACAGGGGAAGGTCGGACATTCAGTACTTC. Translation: CASSQDRGRSDIQYF.

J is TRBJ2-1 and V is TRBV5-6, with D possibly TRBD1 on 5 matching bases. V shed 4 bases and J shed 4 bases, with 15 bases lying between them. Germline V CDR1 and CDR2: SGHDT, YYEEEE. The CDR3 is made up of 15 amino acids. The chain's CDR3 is CASSLSAGPYNEQFF. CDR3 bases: TGTGCCAGCAGCCTGTCGGCAGGGCCATACAATGAGCAGTTCTTC.

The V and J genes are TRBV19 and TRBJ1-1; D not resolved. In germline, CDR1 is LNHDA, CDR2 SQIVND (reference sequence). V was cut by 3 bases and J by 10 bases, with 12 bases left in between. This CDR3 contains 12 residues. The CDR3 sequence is CASSIGVVGAFF. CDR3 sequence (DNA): TGTGCCAGTAGTATTGGAGTAGTTGGAGCTTTCTTT.

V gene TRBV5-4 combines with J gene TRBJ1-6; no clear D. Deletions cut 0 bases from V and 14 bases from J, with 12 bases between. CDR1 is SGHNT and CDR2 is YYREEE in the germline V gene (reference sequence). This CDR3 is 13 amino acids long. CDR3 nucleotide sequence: TGTGCCAGCAGCTTGGCCCAGAGTGAAACCCTCCACTTT. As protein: CASSLAQSETLHF.

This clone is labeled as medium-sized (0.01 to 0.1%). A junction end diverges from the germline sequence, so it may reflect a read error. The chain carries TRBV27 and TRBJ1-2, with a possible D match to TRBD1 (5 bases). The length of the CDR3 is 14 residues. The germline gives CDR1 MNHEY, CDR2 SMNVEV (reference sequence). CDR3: CASSLSTESYGYTF. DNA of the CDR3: TGTGCCAGCAGTCTATCGACAGAGTCCTATGGCTACACCTTC.

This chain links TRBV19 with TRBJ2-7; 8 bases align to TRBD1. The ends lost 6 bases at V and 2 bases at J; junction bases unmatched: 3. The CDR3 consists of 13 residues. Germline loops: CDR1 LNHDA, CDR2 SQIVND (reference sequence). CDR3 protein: CASRLQGAYEQYF. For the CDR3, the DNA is TGTGCCAGTAGACTACAGGGGGCCTACGAGCAGTACTTC.

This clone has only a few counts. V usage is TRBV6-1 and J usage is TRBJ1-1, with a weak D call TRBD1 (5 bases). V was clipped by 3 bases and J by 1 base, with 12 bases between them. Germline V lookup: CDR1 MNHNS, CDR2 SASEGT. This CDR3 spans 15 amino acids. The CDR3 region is CASSDGRQGNTEAFF. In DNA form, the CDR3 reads TGTGCCAGCAGTGATGGTAGGCAGGGGAACACTGAAGCTTTCTTT.

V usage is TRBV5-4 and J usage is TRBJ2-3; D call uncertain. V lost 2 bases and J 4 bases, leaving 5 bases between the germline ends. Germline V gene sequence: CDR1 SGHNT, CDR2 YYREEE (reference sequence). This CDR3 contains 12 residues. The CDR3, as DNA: TGTGCCAGCAGCTTTCTAGCAGATACGCAGTATTTT. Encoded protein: CASSFLADTQYF.

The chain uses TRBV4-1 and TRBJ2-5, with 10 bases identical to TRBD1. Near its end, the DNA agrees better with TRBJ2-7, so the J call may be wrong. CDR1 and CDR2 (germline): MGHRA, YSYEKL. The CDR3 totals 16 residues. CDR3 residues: CASSYKPGQGIYEQYF. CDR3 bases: TGCGCCAGCAGCTACAAACCGGGACAGGGGATCTACGAGCAGTACTTC.

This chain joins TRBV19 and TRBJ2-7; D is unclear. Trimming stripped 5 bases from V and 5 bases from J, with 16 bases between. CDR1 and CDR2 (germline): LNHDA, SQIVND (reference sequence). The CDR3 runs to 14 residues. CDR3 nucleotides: TGTGCCAGTAGTTTTGGCCAAAGCAATAACGAGCAGTACTTC. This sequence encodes CASSFGQSNNEQYF.

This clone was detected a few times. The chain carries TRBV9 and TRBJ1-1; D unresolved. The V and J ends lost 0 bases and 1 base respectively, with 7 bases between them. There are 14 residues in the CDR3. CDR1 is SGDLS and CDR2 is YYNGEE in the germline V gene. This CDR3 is CASSVAGANTEAFF. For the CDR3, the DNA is TGTGCCAGCAGCGTAGCCGGAGCGAACACTGAAGCTTTCTTT.

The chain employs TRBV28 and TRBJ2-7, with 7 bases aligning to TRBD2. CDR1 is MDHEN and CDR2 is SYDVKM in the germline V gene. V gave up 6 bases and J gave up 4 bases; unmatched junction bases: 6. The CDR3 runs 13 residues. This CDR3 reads CASSPGLGYEQYF. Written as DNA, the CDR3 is TGTGCCAGCAGCCCAGGACTAGGGTACGAGCAGTACTTC.

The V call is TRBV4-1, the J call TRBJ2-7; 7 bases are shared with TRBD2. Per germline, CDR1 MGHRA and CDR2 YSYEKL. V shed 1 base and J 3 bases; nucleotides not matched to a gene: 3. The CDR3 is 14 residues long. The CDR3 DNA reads TGCGCCAGCAGCCAAGTTGGGGGGGGCTACGAGCAGTACTTC. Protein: CASSQVGGGYEQYF.

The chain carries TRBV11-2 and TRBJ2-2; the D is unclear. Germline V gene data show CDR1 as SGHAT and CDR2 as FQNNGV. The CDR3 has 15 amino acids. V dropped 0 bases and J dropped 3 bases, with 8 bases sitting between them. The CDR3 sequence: CASSLDLAYTGELFF. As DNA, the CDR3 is TGTGCCAGCAGCTTAGATCTGGCGTACACCGGGGAGCTGTTTTTT.

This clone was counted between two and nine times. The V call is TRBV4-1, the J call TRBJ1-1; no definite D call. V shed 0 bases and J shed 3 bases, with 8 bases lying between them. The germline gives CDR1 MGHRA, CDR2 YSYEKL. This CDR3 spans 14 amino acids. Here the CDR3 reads CASSQDRSDTEAFF. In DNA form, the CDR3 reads TGCGCCAGCAGCCAAGATCGTTCGGACACTGAAGCTTTCTTT.

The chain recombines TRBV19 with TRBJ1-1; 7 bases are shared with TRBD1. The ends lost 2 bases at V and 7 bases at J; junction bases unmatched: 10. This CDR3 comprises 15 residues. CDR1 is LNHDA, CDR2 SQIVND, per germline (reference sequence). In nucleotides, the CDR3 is TGTGCCAGTAGTATATTTAGCAGGGGGATAAGTGAAGCTTTCTTT. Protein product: CASSIFSRGISEAFF.